A single sample is the source of the 24 T cell receptor beta chains below, sequenced in a study of T cell repertoires in cytomegalovirus infection. One entry per CDR3 protein results from TCRdb running MiXCR on the reads. The sample contains about a million distinct CDR3 sequences, about a third of which appear only once. Their antigens remain unidentified. Sequencing was performed on cultured CD8+ T cells from PBMCs, taken from culture after CMV antigen stimulation. All receptors come from a human donor in good health (CMV status not recorded). Some clones in this sample may be carry-over from other donors' samples.

This clonotype showed up many times. The J gene is TRBJ2-2, the V gene TRBV6-1; D may be TRBD1 (6 bases). Per germline, CDR1 MNHNS and CDR2 SASEGT. Trimming removed 5 bases at V and 6 bases at J, with 25 bases between. The CDR3 has 18 amino acids. CDR3 bases: TGTGCCAGCAGTCTAGGATTGGGGGCAGGGGACAATTCCGGGGAGCTGTTTTTT. Its protein is CASSLGLGAGDNSGELFF.

The V call is TRBV2, the J call TRBJ1-1, with D possibly being TRBD1 (6 bases). V gave up 3 bases and J gave up 5 bases, with 10 bases separating them. This CDR3 is 13 amino acids long. The V gene's germline CDR1 is SNHLY and CDR2 FYNNEI. The CDR3 reads CASSEGHPTEAFF. CDR3 sequence (DNA): TGTGCCAGCAGTGAGGGACACCCAACTGAAGCTTTCTTT.

The chain is built from TRBV5-1 and TRBJ2-1; no firm D call. Germline values: CDR1 SGHRS, CDR2 YFSETQ. CDR3 size: 13 residues. The V gene lost 2 bases and the J gene lost 9 bases, with 12 bases spanning the gap. For the CDR3, the DNA is TGCGCCAGCAGCTTTTTACTTAGCACTGAGCAGTTCTTC. It encodes CASSFLLSTEQFF.

The rearrangement uses TRBV19 and TRBJ2-7; D not certain. This CDR3 spans 13 amino acids. Trimming cost V 4 bases and J 0 bases, with 7 bases left between them. Germline V lookup: CDR1 LNHDA, CDR2 SQIVND (reference sequence). CDR3 protein: CASSTMGSYEQYF. The CDR3 DNA is TGTGCCAGTAGTACTATGGGCTCCTACGAGCAGTACTTC.

The V call is TRBV6-4, the J call TRBJ1-2, with a tentative D call TRBD1 (5 bases). The CDR3 consists of 12 residues. V lost 10 bases to trimming and J lost 5 bases, with 14 bases between them. Germline CDR1 MRHNA, CDR2 SNTAGT. The CDR3 region is CATSDTDYGYTF. The CDR3 region has the DNA TGTGCCACCTCGGACACCGATTATGGCTACACCTTC.

Points on this clonotype: With a much larger clone just one base away, this may be a read error. The CDR3 sequence: CTSTASGGFTDTQYF. In DNA, the CDR3 is TGTACCAGCACAGCTAGCGGGGGTTTCACAGATACGCAGTATTTT. The gene calls are TRBV7-4 and TRBJ2-3, with 10 bases lining up with TRBD2. Germline-derived CDR1 and CDR2 are SGHVT and SQSDAQ. The CDR3 runs to 15 residues.

The rearrangement links TRBV25-1 to TRBJ1-2; no clear D gene. Trimming took 1 base from V and 2 from J, leaving 14 bases between them. The CDR3 runs 16 residues. Germline V gives CDR1 MGHDK, CDR2 SYGVNS. CDR3 amino acids: CASSEFFDRGNYGYTF. In DNA, the CDR3 is TGTGCCAGCAGTGAATTCTTTGACCGGGGAAACTATGGCTACACCTTC.

At least ten counts were recorded for this clonotype. CDR3 sequence: CATSVDHNYGYTF. For the CDR3, the DNA is TGTGCCACCAGTGTGGATCATAACTATGGCTACACCTTC. The genes are TRBV24-1 and TRBJ1-2; D uncertain. CDR1 KGHDR and CDR2 SFDVKD come from the germline V gene. The CDR3 runs 13 residues. The V end was cut by 5 bases, the J end by 1 base, with 7 bases between.

This clonotype showed up many times. This rearrangement joins TRBV7-6 to TRBJ2-2, with TRBD1 identical over 8 bases. Per germline, CDR1 SGHVS and CDR2 FNYEAQ. With V trimmed by 5 bases and J by 2 bases, 7 bases remained unmatched. This CDR3 has 16 amino acids. As DNA, the CDR3 is TGTGCCAGCAGCCCCCCGACAGGGGTAAACACCGGGGAGCTGTTTTTT. Its translation is CASSPPTGVNTGELFF. Variable domain in full (rest from reference TRBV7-6 and TRBJ2-2): GAGVSQSPRYKVTKRGQDVALRCDPISGHVSLYWYRQALGQGPEFLTYFNYEAQQDKSGLPNDRFSAERPEGSISTLTIQRTEQRDSAMYRCASSPPTGVNTGELFFGEGSRLTVL.

Many counts were recorded for this clonotype. The chain recombines TRBV7-9 with TRBJ1-2; 8 positions match TRBD1. The trim removed 2 bases at V and 4 bases at J, leaving 6 bases unmatched. This CDR3 has 15 amino acids. Germline-derived CDR1 and CDR2 are SEHNR and FQNEAQ (reference sequence). In DNA form, the CDR3 reads TGTGCCAGCAGCTTAACGGACAGGGCGCGCTATGGCTACACCTTC. Amino acids: CASSLTDRARYGYTF. Variable domain in full (rest from reference TRBV7-9 and TRBJ1-2): DTGVSQNPRHKITKRGQNVTFRCDPISEHNRLYWYRQTLGQGPEFLTYFQNEAQLEKSRLLSDRFSAERPKGSFSTLEIQRTEQGDSAMYLCASSLTDRARYGYTFGSGTRLTVV.

This clonotype was counted only a few times. The chain links TRBV6-2 or TRBV6-3 to TRBJ2-7; 11 nucleotides match TRBD1. Germline CDR1 is MNHEY and CDR2 is SVGEGT. Trimming cost V 0 bases and J 1 base; bases outside gene matches: 5. This CDR3 comprises 17 residues. This chain's CDR3 is CASSYSTGTGGSYEQYF. CDR3 DNA sequence: TGTGCCAGCAGTTACTCCACCGGGACAGGGGGTTCCTACGAGCAGTACTTC.

The V and J genes are TRBV9 and TRBJ2-7; D remains unclear. V lost 6 bases, J lost 0 bases, and 16 bases lay in between. The CDR3 covers 15 residues. The V gene's germline CDR1 is SGDLS and CDR2 YYNGEE. CDR3 nucleotides: TGTGCCAGCACCGAAGGAAAGGCAAGCTCCTACGAGCAGTACTTC. As protein: CASTEGKASSYEQYF.

This clonotype was seen a few times. The rearrangement links TRBV7-8 to TRBJ2-1; 8 bases match TRBD2. V gave up 2 bases and J gave up 8 bases; unmatched junction bases: 5. Per germline, CDR1 SGHVS and CDR2 FQNEAQ. The CDR3 has 14 residues. The CDR3 nucleotides read TGTGCCAGCAGCTTACGGCGGGGGGTCGATGAGCAGTTCTTC. Protein: CASSLRRGVDEQFF.

This clonotype has only a few counts. Here the CDR3 DNA reads TGTGCCAGCAGCCAAGAAATTGGGACAGAAGCTTTCTTT. Its translation is CASSQEIGTEAFF. The V gene is TRBV14, the J gene TRBJ1-1; tentatively, D is TRBD1 (6 bases). Germline loops: CDR1 SGHDN, CDR2 FVKESK. V lost 0 bases, J lost 8 bases, and 10 bases lay in between. This CDR3 comprises 13 residues.

The chain carries TRBV3-1 and TRBJ1-5; D possibly corresponds to TRBD1 (5 bases). The CDR3 has 15 amino acids. Trimming shortened V by 1 base and J by 3 bases, and 10 bases separated the two germline ends. CDR1 LGHDT and CDR2 YNNKEL come from the germline V gene (reference sequence). The CDR3 DNA follows: TGTGCCAGCAGCCAAGGGGGGACCATCAATCAGCCCCAGCATTTT. Amino acid sequence: CASSQGGTINQPQHF.

This chain joins TRBV28 and TRBJ2-7; 9 positions match TRBD2. Trimming cost V 5 bases and J 3 bases; bases outside gene matches: 14. CDR1 is MDHEN, CDR2 SYDVKM, per germline. The CDR3 has 17 amino acids. This CDR3 is CASSPGAGTSINYEQYV. The CDR3 nucleotides are TGTGCCAGCAGTCCTGGTGCCGGGACTAGCATCAACTACGAGCAGTACGTC.

This clonotype was recorded many times. The chain couples TRBV7-2 to TRBJ2-5; no definite D call. The CDR3 covers 14 residues. V was clipped by 2 bases and J by 2 bases, with 9 bases between them. Germline V gene sequence: CDR1 SGHTA, CDR2 FQGNSA. Here the CDR3 DNA reads TGTGCCAGCAGCTTACCCAGAGAGCAAGAGACCCAGTACTTC. It codes for CASSLPREQETQYF.

This chain joins TRBV25-1 and TRBJ1-2, with D possibly being TRBD1 (5 bases). Germline assignment: CDR1 MGHDK and CDR2 SYGVNS. Trimming stripped 3 bases from V and 2 bases from J, with 7 bases between. The CDR3 loop spans 13 amino acids. Written as DNA, the CDR3 is TGTGCCAGCAGTGAGTGGGACAACTATGGCTACACCTTC. Amino acids: CASSEWDNYGYTF.

There are a few counts of this clonotype. The gene calls are TRBV20-1 and TRBJ1-2; D uncertain. Germline values: CDR1 DFQATT, CDR2 SNEGSKA (reference sequence). The CDR3 sequence is 14 residues long. V was clipped by 0 bases and J by 1 base, with 9 bases between them. The CDR3 reads CSARDMGGNYGYTF. The CDR3, as DNA: TGCAGTGCTAGAGATATGGGTGGTAACTATGGCTACACCTTC.

This clonotype was picked up many times. The gene calls are TRBV12-3 or TRBV12-4 and TRBJ2-4, with D possibly being TRBD1 or TRBD2 (5 bases each). Trimming stripped 4 bases from V and 6 bases from J, with 10 bases between. CDR3 length: 13 residues. CDR3 amino acids: CASSSGPVNIQYF. The CDR3 DNA reads as TGTGCCAGCAGTTCGGGGCCGGTAAACATTCAGTACTTC.

The chain couples TRBV12-3 or TRBV12-4 to TRBJ1-2, with 7 positions matching TRBD1. Trimming took 10 bases from V and 5 from J; bases not matched to a gene: 16. The length of the CDR3 is 15 residues. The CDR3 sequence is CATEHPGQTTYGYTF. The DNA of the CDR3 is TGTGCCACCGAACATCCGGGACAGACTACTTATGGCTACACCTTC.

This clonotype was observed a few times. This sequence joins TRBV27 and TRBJ1-4; TRBD1 is a possible D gene (5 bases). Trimming pared 3 bases from V and 7 bases from J, leaving 12 bases between. Germline assignment: CDR1 MNHEY and CDR2 SMNVEV (reference sequence). The CDR3 is 14 amino acids. Here the CDR3 DNA reads TGTGCCAGCAGTTTCCTTGGTGACAGTGAAAAACTGTTTTTT. It encodes CASSFLGDSEKLFF.

This clonotype was recorded a few times. The chain is built from TRBV20-1 and TRBJ2-7, with TRBD1 matching over 7 bases. The V gene's germline CDR1 is DFQATT and CDR2 SNEGSKA (reference sequence). The CDR3 runs 15 residues. V shed 3 bases, J shed 3 bases, and the junction held 11 bases outside the gene matches. CDR3 residues: CSARARQGRGYEQYF. The CDR3 region has the DNA TGCAGTGCTAGGGCCAGACAGGGAAGAGGCTACGAGCAGTACTTC.

This rearrangement joins TRBV5-4 to TRBJ1-1, with TRBD1 as a possible D gene (6 bases). Germline CDR1 is SGHNT and CDR2 is YYREEE (reference sequence). With 1 base removed from V and 5 bases from J, the gap between germline ends came to 15 bases. The CDR3 loop spans 15 amino acids. CDR3 sequence: CASSLKGEPGTEAFF. Written as DNA, the CDR3 is TGTGCCAGCAGCTTGAAGGGGGAACCGGGGACTGAAGCTTTCTTT.